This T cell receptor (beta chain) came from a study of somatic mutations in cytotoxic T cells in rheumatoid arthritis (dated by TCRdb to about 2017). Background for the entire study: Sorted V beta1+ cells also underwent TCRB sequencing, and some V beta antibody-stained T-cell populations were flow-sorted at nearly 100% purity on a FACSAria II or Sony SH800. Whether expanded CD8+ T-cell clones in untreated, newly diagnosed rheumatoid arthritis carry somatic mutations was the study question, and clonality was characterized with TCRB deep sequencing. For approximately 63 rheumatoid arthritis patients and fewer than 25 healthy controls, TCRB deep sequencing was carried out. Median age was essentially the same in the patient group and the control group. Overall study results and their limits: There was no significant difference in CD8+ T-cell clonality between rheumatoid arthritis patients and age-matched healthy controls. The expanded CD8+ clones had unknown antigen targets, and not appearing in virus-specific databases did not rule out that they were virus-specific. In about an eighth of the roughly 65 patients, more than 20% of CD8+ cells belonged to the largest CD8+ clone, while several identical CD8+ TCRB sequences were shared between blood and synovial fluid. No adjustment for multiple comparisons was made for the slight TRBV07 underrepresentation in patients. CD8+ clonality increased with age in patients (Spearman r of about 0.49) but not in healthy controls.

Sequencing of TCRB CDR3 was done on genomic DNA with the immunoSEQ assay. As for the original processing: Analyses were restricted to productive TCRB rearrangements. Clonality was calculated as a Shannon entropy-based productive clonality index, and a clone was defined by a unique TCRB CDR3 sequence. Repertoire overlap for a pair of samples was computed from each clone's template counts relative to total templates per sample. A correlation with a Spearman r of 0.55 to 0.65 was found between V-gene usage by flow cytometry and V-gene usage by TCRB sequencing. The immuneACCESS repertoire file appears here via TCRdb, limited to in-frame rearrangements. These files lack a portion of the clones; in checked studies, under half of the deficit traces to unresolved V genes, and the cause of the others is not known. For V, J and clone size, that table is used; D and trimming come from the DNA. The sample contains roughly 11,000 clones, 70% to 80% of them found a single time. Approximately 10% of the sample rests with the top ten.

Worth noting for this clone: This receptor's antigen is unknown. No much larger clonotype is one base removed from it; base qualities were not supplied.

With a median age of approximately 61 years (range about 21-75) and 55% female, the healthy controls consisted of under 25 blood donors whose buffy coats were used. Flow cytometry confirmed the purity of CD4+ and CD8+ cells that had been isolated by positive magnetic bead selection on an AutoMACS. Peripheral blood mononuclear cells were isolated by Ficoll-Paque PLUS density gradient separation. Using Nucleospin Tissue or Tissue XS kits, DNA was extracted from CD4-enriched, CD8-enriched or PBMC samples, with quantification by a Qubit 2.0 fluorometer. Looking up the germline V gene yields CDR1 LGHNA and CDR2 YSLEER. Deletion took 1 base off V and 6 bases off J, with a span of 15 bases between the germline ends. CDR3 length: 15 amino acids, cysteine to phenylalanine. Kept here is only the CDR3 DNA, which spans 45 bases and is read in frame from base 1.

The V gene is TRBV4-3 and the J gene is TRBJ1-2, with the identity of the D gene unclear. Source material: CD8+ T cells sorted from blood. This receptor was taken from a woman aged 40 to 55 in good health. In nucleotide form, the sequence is TGCGCCAGCAGCCAAGTAATGGGTCCAGGCGATGGCTACACCTTC. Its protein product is CASSQVMGPGDGYTF.